These T cell receptor beta chains were read from a single sample in a study of blood T cell repertoires in COVID-19. Sequencing was performed with immunoSEQ multiplex PCR; in TCRdb, only in-frame clones are kept and a portion is missing. The table records over 140,000 clones, roughly 79% of them present only once. Sequencing was carried out using PBMCs or T cells enriched from blood (not recorded which). The receptors shown here come from a woman in her fifties or sixties who had recovered from COVID-19. CDR3s include the opening cysteine and the closing phenylalanine or tryptophan. The order of the fields is J gene, clone size, V gene, D gene, CDR3 DNA, CDR3 protein. The D gene is left open where the match is weak. The size of a clone is reported for some rows only, either as once, few or many, or as a class for expanded clones.

J: TRBJ1-1; size: .; V: TRBV28; D: .; DNA: TGTGCCAGCAGTTCCCCCCCGGCGGGGAAGAGGACTGAAGCTTTCTTT; CDR3: CASSSPPAGKRTEAFF
J: TRBJ2-1; size: .; V: TRBV3-1/TRBV3-2; D: .; DNA: TGTGCCAGCGGGGGCAACACCAAGGTCTGGGGCGAGCAGTTCTTC; CDR3: CASGGNTKVWGEQFF
J: TRBJ1-3; size: .; V: TRBV13; D: .; DNA: TGTGCCAGCAGTCGGGACACCTCAACTGGAAACACCATATATTTT; CDR3: CASSRDTSTGNTIYF
J: TRBJ2-7; size: .; V: TRBV5-6; D: .; DNA: TGTGCCAGCAGCTTGATCGGAGCCTCTAGCTCCTACGAGCAGTACTTC; CDR3: CASSLIGASSSYEQYF
J: TRBJ2-5; size: once; V: TRBV28; D: .; DNA: TGTGCCAGCAGTTTTGTCCGAGAGACCCAGTACTTC; CDR3: CASSFVRETQYF
J: TRBJ2-7; size: .; V: TRBV27; D: .; DNA: TGTGCCAGCAGTAGCGACCAGGGGTACCACGAGCAGTACTTC; CDR3: CASSSDQGYHEQYF
J: TRBJ2-1; size: .; V: TRBV3-1/TRBV3-2; D: TRBD1; DNA: TGTGCCAGCAGCCAATACCAGGGGGCCACGTCCTACAATGAGCAGTTCTTC; CDR3: CASSQYQGATSYNEQFF
J: TRBJ1-4; size: .; V: TRBV10-3; D: .; DNA: TGTGCCATCAGTCCTTCGAGTGAAAAACTGTTTTTT; CDR3: CAISPSSEKLFF
J: TRBJ2-3; size: .; V: TRBV25-1; D: .; DNA: TGTGCCAGCAGTGGAATCAGGGTTGATACGCAGTATTTT; CDR3: CASSGIRVDTQYF
J: TRBJ1-3; size: few; V: TRBV28; D: .; DNA: TGTGCCAGCAGCCCGCGTGAAAACACCATATATTTT; CDR3: CASSPRENTIYF
J: TRBJ2-3; size: .; V: TRBV7-8; D: TRBD2; DNA: TGTGCCAGCAGCTTGACTAGCGGGACGGCAGATACGCAGTATTTT; CDR3: CASSLTSGTADTQYF
J: TRBJ1-2; size: .; V: TRBV5-1; D: TRBD1; DNA: TGCGCCAGCAGCCCCTATGGACAGGTTGACACCTTC; CDR3: CASSPYGQVDTF
J: TRBJ1-2; size: .; V: TRBV18; D: .; DNA: TGTGCCAGCTCGGCTCGGGATCTCTATGGCTACACCTTC; CDR3: CASSARDLYGYTF
J: TRBJ2-7; size: .; V: TRBV9; D: TRBD2; DNA: TGTGCCAGCAGCCCCTACCCTAGCGGGAAGTACGAGCAGTACTTC; CDR3: CASSPYPSGKYEQYF
J: TRBJ1-2; size: .; V: TRBV30; D: TRBD1; DNA: TGTGCCTGGAGTGTAGGAGTTCAGGGGGCGGATGGCTACACCTTC; CDR3: CAWSVGVQGADGYTF
J: TRBJ1-4; size: .; V: TRBV19; D: TRBD1; DNA: TGTGCCAGTAGTATTGGGGCCAGGGGGCACGAAAAACTGTTTTTT; CDR3: CASSIGARGHEKLFF
J: TRBJ1-6; size: .; V: TRBV5-1; D: .; DNA: TGCGCCAGCAGCTTCCCGACAGCAAATTCACCCCTCCACTTT; CDR3: CASSFPTANSPLHF
J: TRBJ2-5; size: .; V: TRBV5-5; D: .; DNA: TGTGCCAGCAGCTTGGTTGGAGCCGGGGAGACCCAGTACTTC; CDR3: CASSLVGAGETQYF
J: TRBJ2-7; size: .; V: TRBV9; D: TRBD2; DNA: TGTGCCAGCAGCCCCACCGGGACTAGCGGCCCCAAGCAGTACTTC; CDR3: CASSPTGTSGPKQYF